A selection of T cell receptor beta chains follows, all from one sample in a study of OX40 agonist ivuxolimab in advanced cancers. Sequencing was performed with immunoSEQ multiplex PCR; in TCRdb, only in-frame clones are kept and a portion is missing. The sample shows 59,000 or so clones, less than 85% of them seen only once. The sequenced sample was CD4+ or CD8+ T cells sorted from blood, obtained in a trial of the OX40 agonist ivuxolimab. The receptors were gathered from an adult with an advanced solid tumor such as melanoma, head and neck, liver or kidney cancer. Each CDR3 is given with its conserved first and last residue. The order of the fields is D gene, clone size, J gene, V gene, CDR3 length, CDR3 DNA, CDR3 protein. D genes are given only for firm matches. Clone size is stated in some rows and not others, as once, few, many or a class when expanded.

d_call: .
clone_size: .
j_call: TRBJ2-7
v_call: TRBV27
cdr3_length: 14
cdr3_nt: TGTGCCAGCAGTTTATTTTTCACGAATGGCGAGCAGTACTTC
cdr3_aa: CASSLFFTNGEQYF

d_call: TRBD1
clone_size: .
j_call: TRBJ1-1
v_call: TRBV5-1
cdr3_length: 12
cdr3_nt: TGCGCCAGCAGCTTCGACAGGGGTGACGCTTTCTTT
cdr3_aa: CASSFDRGDAFF

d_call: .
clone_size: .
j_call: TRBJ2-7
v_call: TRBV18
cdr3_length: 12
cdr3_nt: TGTGCCAGCTCACCAACAGAGTACGAGCAGTACTTC
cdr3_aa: CASSPTEYEQYF

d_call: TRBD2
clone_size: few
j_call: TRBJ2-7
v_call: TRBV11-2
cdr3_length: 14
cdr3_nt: TGTGCCAGCAGCCGACTAGCGGGAGTCCACGAGCAGTACTTC
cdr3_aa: CASSRLAGVHEQYF

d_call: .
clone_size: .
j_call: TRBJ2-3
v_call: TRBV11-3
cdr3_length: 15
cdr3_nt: TGTGCCAGCAGCAAAAGGGGGGGGTCGGGAGATACGCAGTATTTT
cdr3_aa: CASSKRGGSGDTQYF

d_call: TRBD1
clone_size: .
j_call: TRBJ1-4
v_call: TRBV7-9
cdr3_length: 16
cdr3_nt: TGTGCCAGCAGCCCAGGACAGGGGACAACTAATGAAAAACTGTTTTTT
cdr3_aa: CASSPGQGTTNEKLFF

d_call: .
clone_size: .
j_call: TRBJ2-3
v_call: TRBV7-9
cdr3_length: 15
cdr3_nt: TGTGCCAGCAGCTTTTCCGAACTTCGCACAGATACGCAGTATTTT
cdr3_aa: CASSFSELRTDTQYF

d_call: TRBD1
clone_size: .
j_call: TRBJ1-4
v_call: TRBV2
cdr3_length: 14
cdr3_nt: TGTGCCAGCAATAGACAGGGTCTTAATGAAAAACTGTTTTTT
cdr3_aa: CASNRQGLNEKLFF

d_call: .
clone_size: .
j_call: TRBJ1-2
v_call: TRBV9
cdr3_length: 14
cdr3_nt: TGTGCCAGCAGCGGCCAACAGGGTACTTATGGCTACACCTTC
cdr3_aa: CASSGQQGTYGYTF

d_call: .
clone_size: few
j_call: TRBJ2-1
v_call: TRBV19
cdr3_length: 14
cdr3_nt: TGTGCCAGTAGTCCCTCGGGGAGACACAATGAGCAGTTCTTC
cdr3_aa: CASSPSGRHNEQFF